This T cell receptor beta chain is drawn from a study of shared clonotypes between healthy human individuals (dated by TCRdb to 2020 to 2021). For the wider study: The cohort included three men and a couple of women between 18 and 49 years of age. Between about 0.9 and 8.9 billion PBMCs per donor were obtained by leukapheresis. To estimate repertoire size and how much clonotype sharing occurs between individuals, the study deeply sequenced the blood TCR repertoires of five healthy adults. Libraries were prepared and TCR repertoires were sequenced by different laboratories using diverse techniques, in order to increase sequencing depth and limit assay-specific biases. For each donor, CD4 naive and CD4 memory were each given three plates, CD8 naive was given two plates, and CD8 memory was given one plate. Overall results and qualifications from the work: Clonotypes shared by all four sorted-subset donors showed higher generation probabilities than non-shared clonotypes. Pairwise subsampling led to the expectation that sequencing depth would affect the degree of clonotype sharing among donors. Estimated clonotype richness was generally larger for naive than for memory subsets. Sharing across a few donors was observed for 4.5% to 6.5% of naive CD4, 3% to 3.5% of naive CD8, about 2.3% of memory CD4, and roughly 0.4% of memory CD8 clonotypes. Incomplete sequencing was indicated by rarefaction of sorted-subset datasets, despite the large sequencing depth. Because the study included a small number of donors, the genetic and exposure-history diversity represented was limited. Sampling was restricted to blood, and TCR repertoires in tissue are likely to differ from TCR repertoires in blood.

Using the deep immunoSEQ assay, multiplex PCR amplified TCR CDR3 regions from genomic DNA. Genomic DNA extracted from each cell subset was distributed evenly over all wells of several immunoSEQ 96-well plates, and each plate served as one replicate. For sorted subsets, each replicate PCR was loaded with 150 to 250 ng genomic DNA, equivalent to 30,000 or so T cell genomes. The purified libraries were quantified using a Qubit 3.0 fluorometer, sized with a Bioanalyzer 2100, and then quantified again using the KAPA Library Quantification kit. Every immunoSEQ 96-well plate was sequenced on a separate single-read 150-cycle Illumina NextSeq 550 flow cell. Per the source publication's procedure: Because the immunoSEQ output held only junctional sequences and lacked quality scores, the filtering could not match the filtering applied to full-length reads. Sequences were annotated with PyIR, a Python wrapper for IgBLAST v1.9, and V/J genes and CDR3 were assigned using IMGT germline references. Reads were filtered out if the reads had weak V/J assignments (E-value above 1e-6), no CDR3, stop codons, out-of-frame junctions, or ambiguous translated residues. V3J clonotypes were defined as sequences sharing the same inferred V gene, J gene, and CDR3 amino acid sequence. Percentage overlap between repertoires was calculated by dividing the number of shared unique clonotypes by the size of the smaller repertoire. Repertoire richness was assessed with RTK rarefaction, the Chao1 estimator, and Recon v2.1 estimates of unobserved clonotypes. Generation probabilities for all TCRbeta clonotypes obtained by the gDNA method from a handful of donors were computed using OLGA. Sourced from immuneACCESS, this table was stored by TCRdb with only in-frame sequences that have V and J called. A share of the clones is absent; for the studies checked, an unresolved V gene accounts for under half, and the remainder has no known explanation. That table furnishes V, J and clone size, whereas the DNA furnished D and trimming. This sample holds under 1,100,000 clones; about four fifths were observed only once. The ten most abundant clones make up 0.6% to 0.7% of the sample.

Donors were healthy HIV-negative adults with no recently reported acute infections or vaccinations. Only Caucasian adults living in Nashville, Tennessee, USA were represented among the donors. CD4+ T cells were enriched by magnetic negative selection; naive cells were then positively selected on CD45RA, and the negative fraction formed the memory subset. After blood collection by leukapheresis, PBMCs were isolated using Ficoll-Histopaque density gradient centrifugation and then cryopreserved in the vapor phase of liquid nitrogen. Purity and quantity of every magnetically sorted T cell population were checked by analytical flow cytometry. Genomic DNA was isolated from each sorted fraction and quantified by UV absorbance on a Nanodrop 2000c. Sequences SGHNT (CDR1) and YYREEE (CDR2) are obtained from the germline V gene (reference sequence). V is pared back by 0 bases and J by 4 bases, with 10 bases lying between the germline termini. CDR3 length: 14 amino acids, cysteine to phenylalanine. Of the read, only the CDR3 DNA is kept; its 42 bases are in frame from base 1.

A word on this clone: The clone's antigen remains unknown. Base qualities are not recorded, but no much larger clone differs from it by a single base. In the same sample, other DNA sequences code for this CDR3.

The material sequenced was memory CD4+ T cells from PBMCs. The cell subset or site tag for this specimen amounts to: CD45RA-negative fraction. The sequence derives from a young man in good health. Some clones in this sample may be carry-over from other donors' samples. In this chain, TRBV5-4 is recombined with TRBJ2-5, with a tentative D call of TRBD1 or TRBD2, each matching 6 bases. The sequence in DNA is TGTGCCAGCAGCTTGGTCGGGGGCCGAGAGACCCAGTACTTC. It encodes CASSLVGGRETQYF.